This TCR beta chain was found in a study of blood T cell repertoires in COVID-19. Sequencing used immunoSEQ multiplex PCR; TCRdb keeps in-frame clones, though not all of them. The sample lists about 280,000 clones, around 88% occurring once. Trimming cost V 1 base and J 1 base; bases outside gene matches: 2. Germline loops: CDR1 SQVTM, CDR2 ANQGSEA. The CDR3 runs to 15 residues. The specimen was peripheral blood. This TCR was sampled from a woman in her twenties or thirties who had recovered from COVID-19. The chain uses TRBV29-1 and TRBJ2-2, with 8 bases that match TRBD1. DNA of the CDR3: TGCAGCGTTGAAGGGGACAGGCTGAACACCGGGGAGCTGTTTTTT. It translates to CSVEGDRLNTGELFF.